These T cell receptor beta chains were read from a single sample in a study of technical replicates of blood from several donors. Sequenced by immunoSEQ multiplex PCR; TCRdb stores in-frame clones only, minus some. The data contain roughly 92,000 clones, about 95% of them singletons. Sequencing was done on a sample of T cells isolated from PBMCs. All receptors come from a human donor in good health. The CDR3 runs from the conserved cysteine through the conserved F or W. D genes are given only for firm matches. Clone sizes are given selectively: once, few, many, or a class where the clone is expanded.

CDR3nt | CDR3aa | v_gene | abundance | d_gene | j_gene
TGTGCCAGCTCACCCGTCAAGGGACTAGCGGGAGGCAATGAGCAGTTCTTC | CASSPVKGLAGGNEQFF | TRBV18 | . | TRBD2 | TRBJ2-1
TGTGCCAGCAGGCAGGGTTCCAATGATGAAAAACTGTTTTTT | CASRQGSNDEKLFF | TRBV6-5 | . | . | TRBJ1-4
TGTGCCAGCAGCTTAACAATCCGCCTAGCGGGGGCGAGAGAGACCCAGTACTTC | CASSLTIRLAGARETQYF | TRBV11-3 | . | TRBD2 | TRBJ2-5
TGTGCCAGCAGTAACAGCAACACTGAAGCTTTCTTT | CASSNSNTEAFF | TRBV6-5 | . | . | TRBJ1-1
TGTGCCAGCAGCTTCGGACAGGGGGCAGATACGCAGTATTTT | CASSFGQGADTQYF | TRBV5-8 | once | TRBD1 | TRBJ2-3
TGTGCCAGCTTCCCACCCTTACCTTGGACAGGGGCTACAGATACGCAGTATTTT | CASFPPLPWTGATDTQYF | TRBV28 | . | TRBD1 | TRBJ2-3
TGTGCCAGCAGGGCCTGGGACAGGGGGGACGAAAAACTGTTTTTT | CASRAWDRGDEKLFF | TRBV13 | . | TRBD1 | TRBJ1-4
TGTGCCAGCAGCTCCTACAGGGGAGGCAATGAGCAGTTCTTC | CASSSYRGGNEQFF | TRBV11-3 | . | . | TRBJ2-1
TGTGCCATCACACAGTACCAAGAGACCCAGTACTTC | CAITQYQETQYF | TRBV6-4 | . | . | TRBJ2-5
TGTGCCAGCAGCGTAAAAATTTCCCGGGAGGGCAGGAATGAGCAGTTCTTC | CASSVKISREGRNEQFF | TRBV9 | . | TRBD2 | TRBJ2-1
TGTGCCAGCAGCTTATCTGGGGCATCTAATGAAAAACTGTTTTTT | CASSLSGASNEKLFF | TRBV9 | . | . | TRBJ1-4
TGTGCCTGGAGTGTAAGGGGGATCGACGCCGCCTACGAGCAGTACTTC | CAWSVRGIDAAYEQYF | TRBV30 | . | . | TRBJ2-7
TGCGCCAGCAGCTTCGCCCTAAGCTCCTACAATGAGCAGTTCTTC | CASSFALSSYNEQFF | TRBV5-1 | . | . | TRBJ2-1
TGTGCCAGCAGCGCTCAACCGGGACAGGGGGGAAACAATGAGCAGTTCTTC | CASSAQPGQGGNNEQFF | TRBV7-9 | . | TRBD1 | TRBJ2-1
TGTGCCAGCACCTCGGGAGCACACAATGAGCAGTTCTTC | CASTSGAHNEQFF | TRBV28 | . | . | TRBJ2-1
TGTGCCTGGAACTTAGGGGCTTTCAGGAACACCGGGGAGCTGTTTTTT | CAWNLGAFRNTGELFF | TRBV30 | once | . | TRBJ2-2
TGTGCCAGTAGTCGCAGGGATAGGGATCAGCCCCAGCATTTT | CASSRRDRDQPQHF | TRBV19 | once | . | TRBJ1-5
TGTGCCAGCAGTAAACAGACGGGATACCATCGATATGAAACTGAAGCTTTCTTT | CASSKQTGYHRYETEAFF | TRBV28 | . | . | TRBJ1-1
TGTGCCAGTAGTTTACAGGGACGGGACTATGGCTACACCTTC | CASSLQGRDYGYTF | TRBV19 | . | . | TRBJ1-2
TGTGCCAGCAGCTTACGGCTAGCGGGAGCAGGGGACAATGAGCAGTTCTTC | CASSLRLAGAGDNEQFF | TRBV7-3 | . | TRBD2 | TRBJ2-1
TGTGCCAGCCTGAGCGGGGGGGGAACAGATACGCAGTATTTT | CASLSGGGTDTQYF | TRBV2 | . | TRBD2 | TRBJ2-3
TGCGCCAGCAGCTATGCCGGGACTAGTACGGAGACCCAGTACTTC | CASSYAGTSTETQYF | TRBV5-1 | . | TRBD2 | TRBJ2-5
TGTGCCAGTAGTATACAGGTGTACAATGAGCAGTTCTTC | CASSIQVYNEQFF | TRBV19 | . | . | TRBJ2-1
TGTGCCAGCTCAGACAGGGTTGGGAACACTGAAGCTTTCTTT | CASSDRVGNTEAFF | TRBV18 | . | TRBD1 | TRBJ1-1
TGTGCCAGCAGTTTCCTAGCGGAAGGCACAGATACGCAGTATTTT | CASSFLAEGTDTQYF | TRBV6-6 | . | TRBD2 | TRBJ2-3
TGTGCCAGCAGTGACCTACCGGGACTAGAAAATGAGCAGTTCTTC | CASSDLPGLENEQFF | TRBV2 | . | TRBD2 | TRBJ2-1
TGTGCCAGTAGTATAGATCTGGCGGGAGGCACAGATACGCAGTATTTT | CASSIDLAGGTDTQYF | TRBV19 | . | TRBD2 | TRBJ2-3
TGCAGCGCCGGATCAAAAACAGGGGGCTATGGCTACACCTTC | CSAGSKTGGYGYTF | TRBV29-1 | . | TRBD1 | TRBJ1-2
TGTGCCAGCAGCCCCGGGACTACTGGGTTCTTC | CASSPGTTGFF | TRBV21-1 | . | . | TRBJ2-1
TGTGCCAGCAGCGTAGCCCTAGGAGGAGGGCCCGAGGAGCAGTTCTTC | CASSVALGGGPEEQFF | TRBV9 | . | . | TRBJ2-1
TGTGCCAGCAGCTTAGCACTTACCTCCTACGAGCAGTACTTC | CASSLALTSYEQYF | TRBV7-2 | . | . | TRBJ2-7
TGTGCCAGCAGTGGGAGGTCAGCTTACGAGCAGTACTTC | CASSGRSAYEQYF | TRBV6-1 | . | . | TRBJ2-7
TGTGCCAGCAGCTTAGTAGGACAAAGCTACGAGCAGTACTTC | CASSLVGQSYEQYF | TRBV7-2 | . | . | TRBJ2-7
TGCGCCAGCAGCTTGGGGGGAGCGGGAGAGTACAATGAGCAGTTCTTC | CASSLGGAGEYNEQFF | TRBV5-1 | . | TRBD2 | TRBJ2-1
TGTGCCAGCAGTTACTCGCAGGGGGGAACCGGGGAGCTGTTTTTT | CASSYSQGGTGELFF | TRBV6-5 | . | . | TRBJ2-2
TGTGCCAGCAGCTTCCACAAAGCGGGAGGCCTCACAGATACGCAGTATTTT | CASSFHKAGGLTDTQYF | TRBV9 | once | TRBD2 | TRBJ2-3
TGTGCCAGCAGTTACTCGAGCAGGGGCTCCTACAATGAGCAGTTCTTC | CASSYSSRGSYNEQFF | TRBV6-6 | . | . | TRBJ2-1
TGTGCCAGTAGTCCGGGGGGGGTAGCCAAAAACATTCAGTACTTC | CASSPGGVAKNIQYF | TRBV19 | . | TRBD2 | TRBJ2-4
TGTGCCAGCAGTGAAGCGTTCGGGGTCAATCAGCCCCAGCATTTT | CASSEAFGVNQPQHF | TRBV6-1 | . | . | TRBJ1-5
TGTGCCAGCAGTGGCAGGGGGTTTGAAAAACTGTTTTTT | CASSGRGFEKLFF | TRBV25-1 | once | TRBD1 | TRBJ1-4
TGCACCAGCAGCCAACGCCGATGGGCGGGGAGCTCTGGGGCCAACGTCCTGACTTTC | CTSSQRRWAGSSGANVLTF | TRBV1 | . | . | TRBJ2-6